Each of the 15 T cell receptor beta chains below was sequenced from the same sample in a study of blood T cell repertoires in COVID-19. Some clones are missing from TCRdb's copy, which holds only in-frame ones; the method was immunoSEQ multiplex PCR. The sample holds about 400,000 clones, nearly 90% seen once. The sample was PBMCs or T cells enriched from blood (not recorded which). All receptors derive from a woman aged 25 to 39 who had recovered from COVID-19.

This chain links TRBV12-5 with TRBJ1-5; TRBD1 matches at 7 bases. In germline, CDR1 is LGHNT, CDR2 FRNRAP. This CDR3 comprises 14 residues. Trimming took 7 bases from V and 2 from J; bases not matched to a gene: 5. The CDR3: CASVPGGGNQPQHF. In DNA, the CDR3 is TGTGCTAGTGTCCCAGGGGGTGGCAATCAGCCCCAGCATTTT.

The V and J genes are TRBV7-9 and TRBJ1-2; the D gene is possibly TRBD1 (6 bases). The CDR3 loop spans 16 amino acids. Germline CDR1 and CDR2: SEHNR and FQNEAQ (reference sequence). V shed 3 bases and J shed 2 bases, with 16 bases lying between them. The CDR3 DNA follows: TGTGCCAGCAGCTTTTCCCCCAAGGGGGTCAACTATGGCTACACCTTC. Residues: CASSFSPKGVNYGYTF.

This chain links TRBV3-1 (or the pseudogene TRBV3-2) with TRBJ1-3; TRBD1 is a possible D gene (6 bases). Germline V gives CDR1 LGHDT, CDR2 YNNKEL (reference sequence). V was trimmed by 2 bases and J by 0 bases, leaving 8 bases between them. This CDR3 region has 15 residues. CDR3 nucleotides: TGTGCCAGCAGCCAACGCAGGGGCTCTGGAAACACCATATATTTT. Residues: CASSQRRGSGNTIYF.

The CDR3 here is CASSPRVTGQTGNTIYF. CDR3 DNA sequence: TGTGCCAGCTCACCACGTGTGACAGGCCAGACTGGAAACACCATATATTTT. The rearrangement joins TRBV18 to TRBJ1-3; tentatively, D is TRBD1 (6 bases). The length of the CDR3 is 17 residues. V was trimmed by 1 base and J by 2 bases, leaving 15 bases between them. Germline assignment: CDR1 KGHSH and CDR2 LQKENI.

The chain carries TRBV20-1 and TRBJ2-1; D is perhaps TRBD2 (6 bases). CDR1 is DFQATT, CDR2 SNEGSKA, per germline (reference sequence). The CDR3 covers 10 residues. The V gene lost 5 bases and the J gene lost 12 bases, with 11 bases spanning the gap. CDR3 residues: CSAALAPQFF. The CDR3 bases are TGCAGTGCTGCGCTAGCGCCGCAGTTCTTC.

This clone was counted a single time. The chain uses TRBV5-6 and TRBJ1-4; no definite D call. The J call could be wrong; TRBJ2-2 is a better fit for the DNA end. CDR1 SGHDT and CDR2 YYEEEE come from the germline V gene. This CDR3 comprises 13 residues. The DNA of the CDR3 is TGTGCCAGCAGCTTGAGTGTCACGGAGGAGCTGTTTTTT. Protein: CASSLSVTEELFF.

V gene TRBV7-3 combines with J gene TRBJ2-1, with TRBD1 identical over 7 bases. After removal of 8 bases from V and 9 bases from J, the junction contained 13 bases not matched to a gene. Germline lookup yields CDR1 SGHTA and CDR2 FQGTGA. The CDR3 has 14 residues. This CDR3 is CASARQGVEGEQFF. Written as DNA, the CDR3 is TGTGCCAGCGCCAGACAGGGCGTGGAAGGTGAGCAGTTCTTC.

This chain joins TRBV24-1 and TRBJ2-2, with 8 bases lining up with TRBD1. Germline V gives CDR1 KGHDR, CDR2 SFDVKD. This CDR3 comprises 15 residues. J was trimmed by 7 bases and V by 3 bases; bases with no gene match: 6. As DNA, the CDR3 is TGTGCCACCAGTGATACCCTCAGGGGGCGCGGGGAGCTGTTTTTT. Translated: CATSDTLRGRGELFF.

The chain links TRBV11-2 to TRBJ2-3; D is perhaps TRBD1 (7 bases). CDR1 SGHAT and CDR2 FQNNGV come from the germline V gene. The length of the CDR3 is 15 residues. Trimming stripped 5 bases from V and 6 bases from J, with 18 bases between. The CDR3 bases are TGTGCCAGCAGCCGCGGGACAGAGTTAGGGGATACGCAGTATTTT. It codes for CASSRGTELGDTQYF.

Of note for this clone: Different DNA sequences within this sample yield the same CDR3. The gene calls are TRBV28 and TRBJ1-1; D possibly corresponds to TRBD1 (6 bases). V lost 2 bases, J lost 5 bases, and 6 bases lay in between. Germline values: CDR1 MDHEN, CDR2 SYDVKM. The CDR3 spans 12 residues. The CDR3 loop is CASSLRGTEAFF. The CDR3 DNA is TGTGCCAGCAGTTTAAGGGGGACTGAAGCTTTCTTT.

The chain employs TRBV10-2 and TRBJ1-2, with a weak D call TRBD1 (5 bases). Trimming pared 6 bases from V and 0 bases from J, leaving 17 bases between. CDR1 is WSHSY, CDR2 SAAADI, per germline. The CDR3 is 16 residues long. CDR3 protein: CASRSGPGGANYGYTF. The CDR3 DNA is TGCGCCAGCAGAAGCGGGCCCGGGGGTGCTAACTATGGCTACACCTTC.

The CDR3 loop reads CASSQGDRGYGYTF. CDR3 DNA: TGCGCCAGCAGTCAAGGGGACAGGGGCTATGGCTACACCTTC. The gene calls are TRBV23-1 and TRBJ1-2, with 10 bases identical to TRBD1. TRBV23-1 is given ORF status, its function remaining uncertain. This CDR3 is built from 14 residues. Unmatched junction bases numbered 1, after V lost 2 bases and J lost 4 bases.

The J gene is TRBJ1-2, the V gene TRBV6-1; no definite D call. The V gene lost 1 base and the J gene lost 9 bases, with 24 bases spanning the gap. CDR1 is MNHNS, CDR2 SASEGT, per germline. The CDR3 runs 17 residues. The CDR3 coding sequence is TGTGCCAGCAGTGAAGGTATGGGTGGCAGCGGCGTTGATCGCTACACCTTC. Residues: CASSEGMGGSGVDRYTF.

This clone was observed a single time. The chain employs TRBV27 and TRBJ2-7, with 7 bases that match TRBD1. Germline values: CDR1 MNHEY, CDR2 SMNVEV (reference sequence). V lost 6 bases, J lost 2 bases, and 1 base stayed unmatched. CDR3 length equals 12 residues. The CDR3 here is CASRDRTYEQYF. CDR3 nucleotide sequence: TGTGCCAGCAGGGACAGGACCTACGAGCAGTACTTC.

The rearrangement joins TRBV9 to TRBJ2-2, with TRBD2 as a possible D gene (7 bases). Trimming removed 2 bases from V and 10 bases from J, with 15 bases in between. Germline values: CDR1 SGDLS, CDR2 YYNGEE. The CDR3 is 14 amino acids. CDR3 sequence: CASSVSGGGEELFF. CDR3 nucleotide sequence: TGTGCCAGCAGCGTTTCGGGGGGCGGCGAGGAGCTGTTTTTT.